This T cell receptor beta chain was retrieved from a study of blood T cells in healthy people across ages. The study, taken as a whole, reports: More naive CD4+ cells and higher diversity marked long-lived donors relative to aged donors.

This clonotype was observed a handful of times. Antigen unknown. The authors drew around 9.3 milliliters of peripheral blood from each donor. PCR was performed a second time for 7 to 11 cycles using a sample-barcoded 5' primer and a J-beta primer mix. Each CDR3 protein gets one entry after TCRdb re-called the 5' RACE reads with MiXCR. Counted here are fewer than 900,000 distinct CDR3 sequences, under 40% occurring once; the ten biggest clones make up 10% to 15%. The junction had 7 bases not matched to a gene; V was cut back by 5 bases and J by 0 bases. The CDR3 has 17 residues. The sequenced material came from blood. This TCR was sampled from a young man in good health. The chain combines TRBV12-3 or TRBV12-4 with TRBJ2-3, with 11 bases lining up with TRBD1. The CDR3 region is CASSPGTGGDSTDTQYF. DNA for the CDR3: TGTGCCAGCAGTCCCGGGACAGGGGGGGATAGCACAGATACGCAGTATTTT.